This is a list of T cell receptor beta chains from one sample in a study of OX40 agonist ivuxolimab in advanced cancers. The assay was immunoSEQ multiplex PCR, and TCRdb's table has in-frame clones only and misses some. The data contain 67,000 or so clones, about 88% of them seen just once; the ten biggest clones take up 0.9% to 1.2%. The sequencing here drew on CD4+ or CD8+ T cells sorted from blood, taken in a trial of the OX40 agonist ivuxolimab. The receptors shown here come from an adult with an advanced solid tumor such as melanoma, head and neck, liver or kidney cancer. Each CDR3 is given with its conserved first and last residue.

15,TRBV7-9,TRBJ2-2,CASNPHGLAVGELFF
12,TRBV7-9,TRBJ2-1,CASSLGLNEQFF
15,TRBV4-3,TRBJ1-2,CASSQDFRGDYGYTF
14,TRBV5-1,TRBJ1-2,CASSLDGPRGGYTF
14,TRBV7-3,TRBJ1-1,CASSLNSGNAEAFF
13,TRBV7-2,TRBJ2-7,CASSSGGDYEQYF
11,TRBV7-6,TRBJ2-5,CASSLVETQYF
15,TRBV6-6,TRBJ2-2,CASSYGQERTGELFF
15,TRBV7-8,TRBJ1-2,CASRRLTGGAFGYTF
14,TRBV28,TRBJ1-4,CASSLVATNEKLFF
13,TRBV5-6,TRBJ2-7,CASSRRQGGEQYF
16,TRBV18,TRBJ2-2,CASSQLGQLNTGELFF
19,TRBV14,TRBJ2-6,CASSQADRTVYSGANVLTF
14,TRBV28,TRBJ1-2,CASSLVQYNYGYTF
13,TRBV11-3,TRBJ2-1,CASSLEIGSEQFF
14,TRBV7-9,TRBJ2-1,CASSIGTGNNEQFF
13,TRBV19,TRBJ2-7,CASSLGRSYEQYF
13,TRBV14,TRBJ2-5,CASSQGRKETQYF
14,TRBV18,TRBJ2-3,CASSPTGGIDTQYF
15,TRBV4-3,TRBJ1-1,CASSQIDRGGTEAFF
16,TRBV27,TRBJ2-1,CASSRPLAGNGYEQFF
15,TRBV19,TRBJ2-7,CASSGRQGNSYEQYF
15,TRBV5-4,TRBJ2-2,CASSLELARTGELFF
17,TRBV6-1,TRBJ2-1,CASSELGLAGAYNEQFF
16,TRBV28,TRBJ1-1,CASSLTITRVNTEAFF
14,TRBV18,TRBJ2-6,CASSPDRGANVLTF
14,TRBV7-2,TRBJ2-7,CASSLAQISYEQYF
15,TRBV5-6,TRBJ2-5,CASTLTTGGEETQYF
17,TRBV4-1,TRBJ2-2,CASSQGLAGGLTGELFF